Following are 22 T cell receptor beta chains from one sample sequenced in a study of blood T cell repertoires in COVID-19. The data were produced by immunoSEQ multiplex PCR, yet TCRdb's version contains in-frame clones alone and is incomplete. The repertoire has under 40,000 clones, approximately 95% of them found once; the top ten carry 0.92%. Material: peripheral blood. These receptors came from a male donor with active COVID-19.

The rearrangement joins TRBV19 to TRBJ2-5; 7 nucleotides align to TRBD1. The V gene's germline CDR1 is LNHDA and CDR2 SQIVND (reference sequence). This CDR3 has 14 residues. V was clipped by 2 bases and J by 1 base; unmatched bases: 1. CDR3 loop: CASSIRGPQETQYF. In DNA, the CDR3 is TGTGCCAGTAGTATAAGGGGGCCCCAAGAGACCCAGTACTTC.

The gene calls are TRBV7-9 and TRBJ1-2; a possible D gene is TRBD1 (6 bases). This CDR3 region has 14 residues. V lost 1 base to trimming and J lost 2 bases, with 8 bases between them. Germline CDR1 SEHNR, CDR2 FQNEAQ (reference sequence). The chain's CDR3 is CASSLEGQNYGYTF. Here the CDR3 DNA reads TGTGCCAGCAGCTTAGAAGGACAGAACTATGGCTACACCTTC.

The chain has TRBV12-3 or TRBV12-4 and TRBJ1-2; possible D gene TRBD1, 5 bases. The CDR3 length is 13 residues. V was pared by 4 bases and J by 4 bases, with 10 bases between. This chain's CDR3 is CASSSGQVYGYTF. The CDR3 DNA is TGTGCCAGCAGTTCTGGACAAGTCTATGGCTACACCTTC.

The V and J genes are TRBV9 and TRBJ2-4; D uncertain. V lost 4 bases, J lost 1 base, and 6 bases lay in between. The CDR3 runs 13 residues. CDR1 is SGDLS and CDR2 is YYNGEE in the germline V gene. In nucleotides, the CDR3 is TGTGCCAGCAGCCCGTCTGCCAAAAACATTCAGTACTTC. Translating it yields CASSPSAKNIQYF. The complete variable domain, with remaining parts taken from reference TRBV9 and TRBJ2-4, reads DSGVTQTPKHLITATGQRVTLRCSPRSGDLSVYWYQQSLDQGLQFLIQYYNGEERAKGNILERFSAQQFPDLHSELNLSSLELGDSALYFCASSPSAKNIQYFGAGTRLSVL.

The chain employs TRBV28 and TRBJ2-7, with 8 bases aligning to TRBD1. From germline, CDR1 is MDHEN and CDR2 SYDVKM. The trim removed 5 bases at V and 0 bases at J, leaving 6 bases unmatched. This CDR3 has 15 residues. The CDR3 protein is CASSEQGASSYEQYF. DNA of the CDR3: TGTGCCAGCAGTGAGCAGGGGGCGAGCTCCTACGAGCAGTACTTC.

The V call is TRBV5-1, the J call TRBJ2-7; 8 bases map to TRBD2. CDR1 is SGHRS, CDR2 YFSETQ, per germline. This CDR3 region has 15 residues. V lost 8 bases, J lost 0 bases, and 10 bases stayed unmatched. The CDR3 DNA is TGCGCCAGTCACCCCGGGACTAGATACTCCTACGAGCAGTACTTC. This sequence encodes CASHPGTRYSYEQYF.

The chain recombines TRBV6-2 or TRBV6-3 with TRBJ1-1; 7 nucleotides match TRBD1. With 4 bases clipped from V and 6 bases from J, the junction kept 14 bases outside the gene matches. Germline assignment: CDR1 MNHEY and CDR2 SVGEGT. The CDR3 extends over 16 amino acids. The CDR3: CASSSPGQLSLAEAFF. The CDR3 DNA is TGTGCCAGCAGTTCACCGGGACAGCTGTCGTTGGCTGAAGCTTTCTTT.

The V call is TRBV9, the J call TRBJ2-1; TRBD2 is a possible D gene (5 bases). Germline V gene sequence: CDR1 SGDLS, CDR2 YYNGEE. The V and J ends lost 5 bases and 2 bases respectively, with 14 bases between them. CDR3 length equals 15 residues. The CDR3 DNA reads TGTGCCAGCAGTGAACGGGAAGGGACCTACAATGAGCAGTTCTTC. Translated, it gives CASSEREGTYNEQFF.

V gene TRBV6-5 combines with J gene TRBJ1-1; D is possibly TRBD1 (5 bases). The germline V and J ends were trimmed by 0 bases and 2 bases, with 10 bases remaining between them. Per germline, CDR1 MNHEY and CDR2 SVGAGI. The CDR3 sequence is 15 residues long. This CDR3 reads CASSYSGGTNTEAFF. The CDR3 coding sequence is TGTGCCAGCAGTTACTCTGGGGGGACTAACACTGAAGCTTTCTTT.

V usage is TRBV12-3 or TRBV12-4 and J usage is TRBJ1-5, with D unresolved. The length of the CDR3 is 12 residues. V was trimmed by 5 bases and J by 8 bases, leaving 10 bases between them. The CDR3 sequence is CASSESLEPQHF. CDR3 nucleotide sequence: TGTGCCAGCAGTGAGAGCTTAGAGCCCCAGCATTTT.

This chain joins TRBV7-9 and TRBJ2-7; TRBD2 matches 12 bases. This CDR3 comprises 18 residues. Per the germline V gene, CDR1 is SEHNR and CDR2 is FQNEAQ (reference sequence). The ends lost 7 bases at V and 2 bases at J; junction bases unmatched: 15. CDR3 nucleotides: TGTGCCAGCAACGGAAGGGGGACTAGCGGGCACTTGGCCTACGAGCAGTACTTC. It yields the protein CASNGRGTSGHLAYEQYF.

The chain combines TRBV6-5 with TRBJ2-1, with 10 bases lining up with TRBD2. Losses at the gene ends were 4 bases for V and 8 bases for J; bases not matched to a gene: 11. Germline CDR1 is MNHEY and CDR2 is SVGAGI. CDR3 length equals 16 residues. The CDR3 spells CASSSAGTSVRYEQFF. CDR3 DNA sequence: TGTGCCAGCAGTTCGGCCGGGACTAGCGTTCGATATGAGCAGTTCTTC.

The V gene is TRBV7-2, the J gene TRBJ2-5, with D perhaps TRBD2 (6 bases). The V and J ends lost 5 bases and 2 bases respectively, with 9 bases between them. The germline CDR1 and CDR2 sequences are SGHTA and FQGNSA. This CDR3 has 13 amino acids. The CDR3 spells CASSRSGQETQYF. CDR3 DNA: TGTGCCAGCAGCCGTAGCGGACAAGAGACCCAGTACTTC.

The V gene is TRBV19, the J gene TRBJ2-3; possible D gene TRBD1, 6 bases. V lost 6 bases, J lost 3 bases, and 16 bases lay in between. The germline V gene encodes CDR1 LNHDA and CDR2 SQIVND (reference sequence). The CDR3 sequence is 15 residues long. The CDR3 DNA reads TGTGCCAGTAGCGGATACAGGGAGTTTACAGATACGCAGTATTTT. Its protein product is CASSGYREFTDTQYF.

The chain carries TRBV5-1 and TRBJ2-1; possible D gene TRBD1, 7 bases. Germline CDR1 is SGHRS and CDR2 is YFSETQ. V was trimmed by 4 bases and J by 7 bases, leaving 18 bases between them. This CDR3 spans 15 amino acids. CDR3 sequence (DNA): TGCGCCAGCAGCGGGGGGACAGTCGAGAGGAATGAGCAGTTCTTC. Its protein is CASSGGTVERNEQFF.

The V and J genes are TRBV7-3 and TRBJ2-1, with 12 bases fitting TRBD2. The CDR3 is 17 residues long. The trim removed 2 bases at V and 6 bases at J, leaving 8 bases unmatched. CDR1 and CDR2 (germline): SGHTA, FQGTGA. CDR3 in amino acids: CASSLGGLAGYSNEQFF. CDR3 DNA: TGTGCCAGCAGCTTAGGCGGACTAGCGGGGTATAGCAATGAGCAGTTCTTC.

The rearrangement uses TRBV4-3 and TRBJ2-1, with TRBD1 matching 7 bases. The length of the CDR3 is 16 residues. V shed 1 base, J shed 3 bases, and the junction held 6 bases outside the gene matches. CDR1 is LGHNA and CDR2 is YSLEER in the germline V gene. The CDR3 spells CASSQGHRGFYNEQFF. CDR3 coding DNA: TGCGCCAGCAGCCAAGGTCACAGGGGCTTCTACAATGAGCAGTTCTTC.

The chain has TRBV12-3 or TRBV12-4 and TRBJ2-1, with D uncertain. The CDR3 spans 12 residues. V lost 1 base to trimming and J lost 6 bases, with 4 bases between them. This CDR3 reads CASSLGGNEQFF. Here the CDR3 DNA reads TGTGCCAGCAGTTTAGGAGGCAATGAGCAGTTCTTC.

The V and J genes are TRBV10-3 and TRBJ1-1, with D hard to call. V lost 5 bases and J 3 bases, leaving 13 bases between the germline ends. CDR1 is ENHRY, CDR2 SYGVKD, per germline. The CDR3 covers 14 residues. For the CDR3, the DNA is TGTGCCATCAGTTCCGGTTTTCGCGACACTGAAGCTTTCTTT. It yields the protein CAISSGFRDTEAFF.

The chain has TRBV18 and TRBJ2-1, with D unclear. The germline V and J ends were trimmed by 3 bases and 5 bases, with 14 bases remaining between them. The V gene's germline CDR1 is KGHSH and CDR2 LQKENI. This CDR3 is built from 15 residues. Written as DNA, the CDR3 is TGTGCCAGCTCACCCGATATAGTCAATAACAATGAGCAGTTCTTC. This sequence encodes CASSPDIVNNNEQFF. Using reference TRBV18 and TRBJ2-1 for the parts outside the CDR3, the full variable domain is NAGVMQNPRHLVRRRGQEARLRCSPMKGHSHVYWYRQLPEEGLKFMVYLQKENIIDESGMPKERFSAEFPKEGPSILRIQQVVRGDSAAYFCASSPDIVNNNEQFFGPGTRLTVL.

This chain joins TRBV7-2 and TRBJ1-6, with a weak D call TRBD1 (5 bases). Trimming removed 4 bases at V and 3 bases at J, with 13 bases between. CDR3 size: 16 residues. Germline V CDR1 and CDR2: SGHTA, FQGNSA. CDR3 DNA sequence: TGTGCCAGCAGCTCCGGGGGGGTTATCTATAATTCACCCCTCCACTTT. Its protein product is CASSSGGVIYNSPLHF. Looking up the rest from reference TRBV7-2 and TRBJ1-6 gives the full variable domain: GAGVSQSPSNKVTEKGKDVELRCDPISGHTALYWYRQSLGQGLEFLIYFQGNSAPDKSGLPSDRFSAERTGGSVSTLTIQRTQQEDSAVYLCASSSGGVIYNSPLHFGNGTRLTVT.

This chain joins TRBV6-2 or TRBV6-3 and TRBJ1-1; TRBD1 matches 7 bases. CDR1 and CDR2 (germline): MNHEY, SVGEGT. V lost 2 bases, J lost 6 bases, and 15 bases stayed unmatched. The CDR3 is made up of 17 amino acids. The CDR3 reads CASSYLGRGKPGAEAFF. The CDR3 nucleotides read TGTGCCAGCAGTTACCTCGGCAGGGGGAAGCCGGGCGCTGAAGCTTTCTTT.